These 28 T cell receptor beta chains came from one sample sequenced in a study of cytotoxic CD8 clonotypes in ibrutinib-treated CLL. Clones were read by immunoSEQ multiplex PCR, and TCRdb kept only the in-frame ones, dropping some. The sample has about 200,000 clones, roughly 73% seen once; the top ten hold about an eighth. The sequencing here drew on PBMCs, taken after 12 months of ibrutinib treatment. The receptors here all came from a human donor with chronic lymphocytic leukemia.

The chain combines TRBV5-1 with TRBJ1-1, with 8 bases identical to TRBD1. The germline V gene encodes CDR1 SGHRS and CDR2 YFSETQ. The CDR3 totals 15 residues. The V segment lost 4 bases and the J segment 4 bases; nucleotides outside the gene matches: 9. The CDR3 reads CASSGGQGFGTEAFF. The DNA for the CDR3 is TGCGCCAGCAGCGGCGGACAGGGTTTCGGCACTGAAGCTTTCTTT.

This chain joins TRBV5-1 and TRBJ2-1; D may correspond to TRBD1 or TRBD2 (6 bases each). Germline V gene lookup returns CDR1 SGHRS and CDR2 YFSETQ. The CDR3 is made up of 15 amino acids. V lost 5 bases and J lost 8, with 20 bases in between. The DNA of the CDR3 is TGCGCCAGCAGAAAGGGGGGACCCGGGATCGATGAGCAGTTCTTC. This translates into CASRKGGPGIDEQFF.

This clone has just one count. The chain has TRBV4-2 and TRBJ2-7; a possible D gene is TRBD2 (6 bases). The CDR3 is made up of 15 amino acids. The V end lost 1 base, the J end lost 5 bases, and 15 bases lay between the germline ends. Germline V gene data show CDR1 as LGHNA and CDR2 as YNFKEQ. CDR3 DNA: TGTGCCAGCAGCCAAGGGTCGACTAGTGAGAACGAGCAGTACTTC. It specifies CASSQGSTSENEQYF.

The rearrangement uses TRBV6-5 and TRBJ1-2; 9 bases line up with TRBD1. From germline, CDR1 is MNHEY and CDR2 SVGAGI. The CDR3 runs to 13 residues. Trimming took 7 bases from V and 7 from J; bases not matched to a gene: 7. The CDR3, as DNA: TGTGCCAGCACGGACAGGGGTTTGAGTGGCTACACCTTC. Translation: CASTDRGLSGYTF.

The CDR3 spells CASSSSGTGLAFF. DNA of the CDR3: TGTGCCAGCAGCTCATCCGGGACAGGGTTGGCTTTCTTT. The rearrangement uses TRBV7-9 and TRBJ1-1, with 9 bases aligning to TRBD1. The ends lost 4 bases at V and 11 bases at J; junction bases unmatched: 8. Per the germline V gene, CDR1 is SEHNR and CDR2 is FQNEAQ (reference sequence). The CDR3 contains 13 residues.

The CDR3 nucleotides are TGTGCCAGCAGTTCAGAATCCTACGAGCAGTACTTC. It specifies CASSSESYEQYF. The chain combines TRBV27 with TRBJ2-7, with D unresolved. This CDR3 spans 12 amino acids. Looked up from germline, CDR1 is MNHEY and CDR2 is SMNVEV (reference sequence). The V end was cut by 4 bases, the J end by 1 base, with 5 bases between.

A note on this clone: A much more abundant neighbour one base away suggests this may be a read error. V and J are TRBV5-4 and TRBJ1-4; D remains ambiguous. The CDR3 contains 13 residues. The V and J ends lost 3 bases and 0 bases respectively, with 3 bases between them. Per germline, CDR1 SGHNT and CDR2 YYREEE (reference sequence). The CDR3 nucleotides read TGTGCCAGCAGCTCTGCAACTAATGAAAAACTGTTTTTT. Protein sequence: CASSSATNEKLFF.

This chain connects TRBV5-1 to TRBJ2-7; D is perhaps TRBD2 (5 bases). CDR1 SGHRS and CDR2 YFSETQ come from the germline V gene. V shed 3 bases and J shed 2 bases, with 12 bases lying between them. CDR3 length: 14 amino acids. In nucleotides, the CDR3 is TGCGCCAGCAGCTCACTAGGGCCGGCCTACGAGCAGTACTTC. Translated: CASSSLGPAYEQYF.

The V gene is TRBV13, the J gene TRBJ1-1; the D is unclear. CDR1 and CDR2 (germline): PRHDT, FYEKMQ (reference sequence). V lost 3 bases and J 3 bases, leaving 5 bases between the germline ends. CDR3 length: 12 amino acids. The CDR3 coding sequence is TGTGCCAGCAGCTTTACAGACACTGAAGCTTTCTTT. Translating gives CASSFTDTEAFF. The full variable domain, completed using reference TRBV13 and TRBJ1-1, is AAGVIQSPRHLIKEKRETATLKCYPIPRHDTVYWYQQGPGQDPQFLISFYEKMQSDKGSIPDRFSAQQFSDYHSELNMSSLELGDSALYFCASSFTDTEAFFGQGTRLTVV.

This clone is judged medium-sized. The chain joins TRBV27 to TRBJ2-2; D remains ambiguous. Germline V gene lookup returns CDR1 MNHEY and CDR2 SMNVEV (reference sequence). The V end was cut by 6 bases, the J end by 6 bases, with 2 bases between. The CDR3 runs to 10 residues. CDR3 DNA sequence: TGTGCCAGCAGACCCGGGGAGCTGTTTTTT. Encoded protein: CASRPGELFF.

The chain recombines TRBV6-1 with TRBJ2-4; D is ambiguous. CDR3 size: 15 residues. Germline CDR1 reads MNHNS; CDR2 reads SASEGT. V shed 5 bases and J shed 0 bases, with 11 bases lying between them. The CDR3 sequence is CASSRADLAKNIQYF. The CDR3 DNA reads TGTGCCAGCAGTCGGGCAGACCTAGCCAAAAACATTCAGTACTTC.

The V call is TRBV19, the J call TRBJ1-1; D is ambiguous. This CDR3 spans 11 amino acids. V lost 4 bases and J lost 10, with 10 bases in between. The germline V gene has CDR1 LNHDA and CDR2 SQIVND (reference sequence). The CDR3 loop reads CASSSTQRAFF. CDR3 sequence (DNA): TGTGCCAGTAGTAGTACACAAAGAGCTTTCTTT.

This clone occurred a few times. The CDR3 nucleotides read TGTGCCAGCCAAACGACAGGGGAATCCAATCAGCCCCAGCATTTT. Its protein product is CASQTTGESNQPQHF. The V gene is TRBV28, the J gene TRBJ1-5, with 8 bases lining up with TRBD1. After removal of 8 bases from V and 3 bases from J, the junction contained 9 bases not matched to a gene. The germline gives CDR1 MDHEN, CDR2 SYDVKM. The CDR3 consists of 15 residues.

The genes are TRBV19 and TRBJ1-5; 9 bases are a match to TRBD1. CDR1 is LNHDA and CDR2 is SQIVND in the germline V gene (reference sequence). V lost 4 bases to trimming and J lost 2 bases; unmatched junction nucleotides: 9. The CDR3 is 17 residues long. CDR3 sequence: CASSTLTRTGGNQPQHF. The CDR3, as DNA: TGTGCCAGTAGTACCCTTACGAGGACAGGGGGCAATCAGCCCCAGCATTTT.

This chain uses TRBV2 with TRBJ1-6; D gene uncertain. CDR3 length: 14 amino acids. The V and J ends lost 6 bases and 7 bases respectively, with 13 bases between them. The germline V gene encodes CDR1 SNHLY and CDR2 FYNNEI. Written as DNA, the CDR3 is TGTGCCAGCAGCCCGACAACGACCAATTCACCCCTCCACTTT. Translated: CASSPTTTNSPLHF.

The chain recombines TRBV13 with TRBJ2-1; 7 bases are shared with TRBD2. The CDR3 is 16 amino acids. The V segment lost 5 bases and the J segment 4 bases; nucleotides outside the gene matches: 11. Germline V gene sequence: CDR1 PRHDT, CDR2 FYEKMQ (reference sequence). The CDR3 bases are TGTGCCAGCAGCGGGGGGGAAGAGAAAACATACAATGAGCAGTTCTTC. Its translation is CASSGGEEKTYNEQFF.

This clone was picked up one time. The junction does not match germline at one end; this may be a read error. The V call is TRBV7-7, the J call TRBJ2-5; TRBD2 matches at 9 bases. Germline values: CDR1 SSHAT, CDR2 FNYEAQ (reference sequence). The CDR3 is 14 residues long. The CDR3 DNA sequence: TGTGCTAGCAGCCTTAGCGGGAGACGGGAGACCCAGTACTTC. Its protein product is CASSLSGRRETQYF.

The CDR3 DNA reads TGTGCCAGCAGCGACGGGACTTACACTAGCACAGATACGCAGTATTTT. Amino acid sequence: CASSDGTYTSTDTQYF. This chain connects TRBV9 to TRBJ2-3, with D possibly TRBD2 on 6 matching bases. The V end was cut by 3 bases, the J end by 0 bases, with 14 bases between. The CDR3 covers 16 residues. CDR1 and CDR2 from the germline V gene are SGDLS and YYNGEE.

As to this clone: Other nucleotide sequences in the sample specify the same CDR3. V and J are TRBV5-1 and TRBJ1-3; D ambiguous. Per germline, CDR1 SGHRS and CDR2 YFSETQ. V was pared by 2 bases and J by 0 bases, with 6 bases between. The CDR3 has 14 amino acids. The DNA of the CDR3 is TGCGCCAGCAGCTTAGGAAGCTCTGGAAACACCATATATTTT. Protein sequence: CASSLGSSGNTIYF.

This chain joins TRBV5-1 and TRBJ1-6; 9 bases fit TRBD1. This CDR3 comprises 17 residues. Germline V lookup: CDR1 SGHRS, CDR2 YFSETQ. Losses at the gene ends were 4 bases for V and 0 bases for J; bases not matched to a gene: 5. Written as DNA, the CDR3 is TGCGCCAGCAGCCCCGGGACAGGGAGCTCCTATAATTCACCCCTCCACTTT. It is translated as CASSPGTGSSYNSPLHF.

This clone appeared once. The chain uses TRBV7-8 and TRBJ1-1; 8 bases line up with TRBD1. The trim removed 5 bases at V and 5 bases at J, leaving 13 bases unmatched. The CDR3 loop spans 16 amino acids. CDR1 and CDR2 from the germline V gene are SGHVS and FQNEAQ. The CDR3 region is CASSPIAGQGRTEAFF. The CDR3 nucleotides read TGTGCCAGCAGCCCAATCGCCGGACAGGGCCGAACTGAAGCTTTCTTT.

V gene TRBV4-1 combines with J gene TRBJ2-5; 9 nucleotides match TRBD2. In germline, CDR1 is MGHRA, CDR2 YSYEKL. CDR3 length equals 16 residues. Trimming took 5 bases from V and 0 from J; bases not matched to a gene: 7. The CDR3 spells CASSWGSGRDQETQYF. The CDR3, as DNA: TGCGCCAGCAGCTGGGGTAGCGGGAGAGACCAAGAGACCCAGTACTTC.

V is TRBV25-1 and J is TRBJ2-3; TRBD1 aligns across 10 bases. The CDR3 is 16 amino acids. Germline assignment: CDR1 MGHDK and CDR2 SYGVNS. Trimming took 3 bases from V and 4 from J; bases not matched to a gene: 7. CDR3 in amino acids: CASSEGDRGGPDTQYF. The CDR3 DNA follows: TGTGCCAGCAGTGAGGGGGACAGGGGTGGTCCAGATACGCAGTATTTT.

The rearrangement uses TRBV6-5 and TRBJ2-7; 10 bases are shared with TRBD1. Germline V gene lookup returns CDR1 MNHEY and CDR2 SVGAGI. V was clipped by 0 bases and J by 5 bases; unmatched bases: 4. This CDR3 is built from 15 residues. The CDR3 loop is CASSYSSGTGDEQYF. DNA for the CDR3: TGTGCCAGCAGTTACTCATCAGGGACAGGGGACGAGCAGTACTTC.

This rearrangement joins TRBV13 to TRBJ2-3; D not certain. Per the germline V gene, CDR1 is PRHDT and CDR2 is FYEKMQ (reference sequence). This CDR3 is 16 amino acids long. The V gene lost 5 bases and the J gene lost 2 bases, with 17 bases spanning the gap. The CDR3 coding sequence is TGTGCCAGCAGCCCCCGGACCGAGGCCTACACAGATACGCAGTATTTT. This codes for CASSPRTEAYTDTQYF. Full variable domain (outside the CDR3, taken from reference TRBV13 and TRBJ2-3): AAGVIQSPRHLIKEKRETATLKCYPIPRHDTVYWYQQGPGQDPQFLISFYEKMQSDKGSIPDRFSAQQFSDYHSELNMSSLELGDSALYFCASSPRTEAYTDTQYFGPGTRLTVL.

The V gene is TRBV5-4, the J gene TRBJ2-7, with unresolved D. The V end was cut by 3 bases, the J end by 3 bases, with 13 bases between. The CDR3 runs to 14 residues. CDR1 and CDR2 (germline): SGHNT, YYREEE (reference sequence). This chain's CDR3 is CASSSPLAGYEQYF. CDR3 DNA: TGTGCCAGCAGCTCCCCCTTGGCAGGCTACGAGCAGTACTTC.

The gene calls are TRBV27 and TRBJ2-3; D possibly corresponds to TRBD2 (6 bases). Trimming cost V 5 bases and J 2 bases, with 17 bases left between them. The CDR3 sequence is 16 residues long. Germline V lookup: CDR1 MNHEY, CDR2 SMNVEV (reference sequence). The CDR3 nucleotides are TGTGCCAGCAGTCCTCCGGGACTGCCCCCCACAGATACGCAGTATTTT. This gives the protein CASSPPGLPPTDTQYF.

This clone was seen a single time. The genes are TRBV21-1 and TRBJ2-7; the table names TRBD1, a call not compared with the DNA. TRBV21-1 is an annotated pseudogene. The CDR3 sequence is 13 residues long. Here the CDR3 reads CASSKVRGREQYF. The DNA of the CDR3 is TGTGCCAGCAGCAAAGTCAGGGGGCGCGAGCAGTACTTC.